This T cell receptor beta chain was sequenced in a study of T cells in Graves' hyperthyroidism and ophthalmopathy. Whole-study findings and limits: Ophthalmopathy was distinguished from stable hyperthyroidism by 13 V-J signatures. The model forecast ophthalmopathy, anticipating it by a median approximately 6 months before onset. Within blood appeared most thyroid clonotypes that had expanded above 0.001.

About this clonotype: Antigen specificity is unknown. Its ends do not fully match the called genes, so a read error is possible.

Amplification of TCR beta CDR3 regions was performed using RNA transcripts as template. Primed by the HTBI set, a first-round RT-PCR was run on the TCR CDR3. One entry per CDR3 protein results from TCRdb running MiXCR on the multiplex PCR reads. The sample lists 500,000 to 600,000 distinct CDR3 sequences, 40% to 50% seen once, with around 44% in the top ten. The CDR3 covers 16 residues. Per the germline V gene, CDR1 is SNHLY and CDR2 is FYNNEI. Exclusion of a patient resulted from uncontrolled infection, other autoimmune disease, pregnancy or lactation. The sequenced sample consisted of peripheral blood or thyroid tissue (not recorded which). The V gene is TRBV2, the J gene TRBJ1-6; a weak D match, TRBD1 (6 bases). This TCR was recovered from an adult woman with Graves' disease, either hyperthyroidism or ophthalmopathy (not recorded which). The CDR3 loop is CASSEPRGEGNSTLHF. CDR3 nucleotides: TGTGCCAGCAGTGAACCCAGGGGCGAAGGGAATTCAACCCTCCACTTT.